The TCR beta chain under discussion was sequenced for a study of blood T cell repertoires in COVID-19. The wider study: PBMCs, B-cell-depleted T cells, or T cells provided the cDNA or gDNA that made up the material.

As handled by the study authors: For nucleated cells, counts were estimated from reference gene primer amplification. Here immunoSEQ multiplex PCR was the method, and the copy in TCRdb shows in-frame clones only, minus some. The DNA was the basis for D and trimming; V, J and clone size are from that table. The sample shows 300,000 to 450,000 clones, 81% of them seen only once. The sequencing sample was made of peripheral blood. The sequence came from a human donor with acute or convalescent COVID-19. The donor label of this sample is uncertain.

In DNA, the CDR3 is TGTGCCAGCAGTCCCCGTCTCTTGGGTCAGGGGTCCGGTCTCTCTGGCTACACCTTC. It encodes CASSPRLLGQGSGLSGYTF. This rearrangement joins TRBV6-6 to TRBJ1-2; D is perhaps TRBD1 (6 bases). From germline, CDR1 is MNHNY and CDR2 SVGAGI (reference sequence). There are 19 residues in the CDR3. V was clipped by 5 bases and J by 7 bases, with 32 bases between them.